This TCR beta chain is from a study of shared clonotypes between healthy human individuals. This CDR3 comprises 13 residues. Germline values: CDR1 SGHTS, CDR2 YDEGEE. Trimming left V 0 bases short and J 0 bases short, with 3 bases between. The method was immunoSEQ multiplex PCR; TCRdb's version includes in-frame clones alone and lacks a portion of them. The repertoire has about 490,000 clones, around 80% of them found once; the top ten carry roughly 12%. This chain links TRBV5-8 with TRBJ1-1; D not certain. The sample taken for sequencing was PBMCs. This receptor was taken from a woman in her forties in good health. Some clones in this sample may be carry-over from other donors' samples. The CDR3 reads CASSLELNTEAFF. The CDR3 nucleotides are TGTGCCAGCAGCTTGGAGCTGAACACTGAAGCTTTCTTT.